This entry is about one T cell receptor beta chain. Its antigen remains unidentified. This sample stems from a study of shared clonotypes between healthy human individuals. Per sorted-subset replicate PCR, input was around 220 ng DNA, representing about 32,000 T cell genomes. In the study's own analysis: Without quality scores, immunoSEQ junctional reads could not be filtered like full-length reads. The data were produced by immunoSEQ multiplex PCR, yet TCRdb's version contains in-frame clones alone and is incomplete. The DNA was the basis for D and trimming; V, J and clone size are from that table. The table shows nearly 600,000 clones, with roughly 95% occurring only once. Germline values: CDR1 MNHEY, CDR2 SVGAGI. This CDR3 region has 14 residues. Naive CD8 populations comprised CD45RO-negative cells positively selected for CCR7, excluding terminally differentiated effector memory CD45RA+ cells. Study conclusions and caveats: The expectation was that sequencing depth would affect clonotype sharing among donors. The diversity represented, both genetic and in exposure history, was limited by few donors.

Sample: naive CD8+ T cells sorted from blood. This receptor was obtained from a woman in her 30s in good health. The genes are TRBV6-5 and TRBJ2-5; D uncertain. The end of the DNA fits TRBJ2-7 better, so the J call may be wrong. DNA of the CDR3: TGTGCCAGCAGTTACTCGGTCAGCGAATACGAGCAGTACTTC. Translation: CASSYSVSEYEQYF.